A single sample is the source of the 26 T cell receptor beta chains below, sequenced in a study of regulatory T cells in long-lasting Graves disease. For TCR beta, libraries came from iRepertoire HTBI primers and Arm-PCR of CDR3 regions. TCRdb re-derived calls from the multiplex PCR reads in MiXCR, one entry per CDR3 protein. The table has some 600,000 distinct CDR3 sequences, about 16% seen once. Time point denoted: newly diagnosed GD, antithyroid drugs for less than 3 months. Construction of the TCR library relied on RNA isolated from PBMCs. A further study also used this sample, focusing on T cells in Graves' hyperthyroidism and ophthalmopathy.

Sequenced material: peripheral blood mononuclear cells (PBMCs), taken at new diagnosis, from a patient treated with antithyroid drugs. These receptors were obtained from a man aged 18 to 29 with Graves disease.

This clonotype was seen a handful of times. A junction end diverges from the germline sequence, so it may reflect a read error. This chain links TRBV5-1 with TRBJ2-1, with D possibly TRBD2 on 5 matching bases. CDR1 and CDR2 (germline): SGHRS, YFSETQ. This CDR3 is 14 amino acids long. CDR3 nucleotides: TGTGCCAGCAGCTTGGCCGCTAGCTTCAATGAGCAGTTCTTC. Amino acid sequence: CASSLAASFNEQFF.

This clonotype was counted a few times. The chain is built from TRBV11-3 and TRBJ2-2; 11 bases are shared with TRBD2. This CDR3 comprises 17 residues. Germline V gene sequence: CDR1 SGHNT, CDR2 YENEEA. The ends lost 2 bases at V and 5 bases at J; junction bases unmatched: 7. The CDR3 spells CASSLISTSGMTGELFF. The CDR3, as DNA: TGTGCCAGCAGCTTAATCTCGACTAGCGGGATGACCGGGGAGCTGTTTTTT. Looking up the rest from reference TRBV11-3 and TRBJ2-2 gives the full variable domain: EAGVVQSPRYKIIEKKQPVAFWCNPISGHNTLYWYLQNLGQGPELLIRYENEEAVDDSQLPKDRFSAERLKGVDSTLKIQPAELGDSAVYLCASSLISTSGMTGELFFGEGSRLTVL.

This clonotype was seen many times. The chain has TRBV12-3 or TRBV12-4 and TRBJ2-7; D is uncertain. The CDR3 extends over 14 amino acids. With 3 bases removed from V and 3 bases from J, the gap between germline ends came to 12 bases. The CDR3 protein is CASSLMGHSYEQYF. CDR3 DNA sequence: TGTGCCAGCAGTTTGATGGGCCACAGCTACGAGCAGTACTTC.

This clonotype showed up many times. This rearrangement joins TRBV10-3 to TRBJ2-7, with 8 bases aligning to TRBD2. This CDR3 comprises 16 residues. V was clipped by 2 bases and J by 2 bases; unmatched bases: 8. Per germline, CDR1 ENHRY and CDR2 SYGVKD. This CDR3 reads CAISETKLAAAYEQYF. Here the CDR3 DNA reads TGTGCCATCAGTGAGACTAAACTAGCGGCCGCCTACGAGCAGTACTTC.

Only a few counts were recorded for this clonotype. The chain links TRBV4-1 to TRBJ1-5; no reliable D call. The CDR3 length is 15 residues. V was cut by 0 bases and J by 6 bases, with 12 bases left in between. From germline, CDR1 is MGHRA and CDR2 YSYEKL. The CDR3 region has the DNA TGCGCCAGCAGCCAAGAGGACCGGGTTATTCAGCCCCAGCATTTT. This encodes CASSQEDRVIQPQHF.

CDR3 loop: CASSYTIAGAADTQYF. The CDR3 nucleotides are TGTGCCAGCAGTTACACTATAGCGGGAGCCGCAGATACGCAGTATTTT. The genes are TRBV6-2 or TRBV6-3 and TRBJ2-3, with 9 bases fitting TRBD2. V gave up 2 bases and J gave up 4 bases; unmatched junction bases: 7. The CDR3 runs 16 residues. The germline CDR1 and CDR2 sequences are MNHEY and SVGEGT.

This clonotype was seen more than once but under ten times. V usage is TRBV18 and J usage is TRBJ2-5; 9 positions agree with TRBD1. CDR1 KGHSH and CDR2 LQKENI come from the germline V gene. V gave up 5 bases and J gave up 5 bases; unmatched junction bases: 18. The CDR3 runs 18 residues. The CDR3 loop is CASSALPRGQGSSETQYF. CDR3 coding DNA: TGTGCCAGCTCAGCTCTACCCCGGGGACAGGGTAGTTCGGAGACCCAGTACTTC.

This clonotype has at least ten counts. The chain employs TRBV24-1 and TRBJ2-1, with D perhaps being TRBD1 or TRBD2 (6 bases each). With 1 base removed from V and 3 bases from J, the gap between germline ends came to 12 bases. The CDR3 covers 16 residues. The germline gives CDR1 KGHDR, CDR2 SFDVKD. CDR3 region: CATSDLRGANYNEQFF. CDR3 in DNA: TGTGCCACCAGTGATTTAAGGGGGGCCAACTACAATGAGCAGTTCTTC.

Many counts were recorded for this clonotype. This chain connects TRBV2 to TRBJ2-3, with 9 bases aligning to TRBD2. The CDR3 length is 14 residues. J was trimmed by 4 bases and V by 3 bases; bases with no gene match: 2. The germline V gene has CDR1 SNHLY and CDR2 FYNNEI. The CDR3 here is CASSDVAGADTQYF. In DNA, the CDR3 is TGTGCCAGCAGTGATGTAGCGGGAGCAGATACGCAGTATTTT.

This clonotype was picked up a small number of times. CDR3 sequence reads: CANRDTSTDTQYF. CDR3 coding DNA: TGCGCCAACAGAGACACTAGCACAGATACGCAGTATTTT. The chain recombines TRBV5-1 with TRBJ2-3; D gene unclear. The V end lost 9 bases, the J end lost 0 bases, and 11 bases lay between the germline ends. The CDR3 is 13 residues long. Germline-derived CDR1 and CDR2 are SGHRS and YFSETQ.

This clonotype has a count of ten or more. The rearrangement joins TRBV28 to TRBJ1-5; D not certain. CDR1 MDHEN and CDR2 SYDVKM come from the germline V gene. CDR3 length equals 15 residues. V was clipped by 6 bases and J by 7 bases, with 19 bases between them. In nucleotides, the CDR3 is TGTGCCAGCAGGCTGCTGCTGCCAGGCGGACAGCCCCAGCATTTT. Translating gives CASRLLLPGGQPQHF.

The chain employs TRBV3-1 and TRBJ2-1; D is possibly TRBD1 or TRBD2 (5 bases each). Per germline, CDR1 LGHDT and CDR2 YNNKEL (reference sequence). This CDR3 has 17 amino acids. Trimming removed 1 base from V and 0 bases from J, with 13 bases in between. This CDR3 is CASSQVFTGPSYNEQFF. In DNA form, the CDR3 reads TGTGCCAGCAGCCAAGTCTTTACGGGGCCCTCCTACAATGAGCAGTTCTTC.

This clonotype has a count of ten or more. The chain uses TRBV20-1 and TRBJ2-4; 10 nucleotides agree with TRBD1. J gave up 9 bases and V 5 bases, and 7 bases lay outside the gene matches. CDR1 and CDR2 (germline): DFQATT, SNEGSKA (reference sequence). CDR3 length equals 13 residues. The CDR3 spells CSARQGAQPIQYF. The DNA of the CDR3 is TGCAGTGCTCGACAGGGGGCGCAGCCCATTCAGTACTTC.

This chain joins TRBV7-9 and TRBJ2-2; 9 bases match TRBD1. Per germline, CDR1 SEHNR and CDR2 FQNEAQ (reference sequence). CDR3 size: 16 residues. Trimming took 5 bases from V and 5 from J; bases not matched to a gene: 9. The CDR3 bases are TGTGCCAGCAGCAAACCCTCCGGGACAGGGACCGGGGAGCTGTTTTTT. Translating gives CASSKPSGTGTGELFF.

Ten or more counts support this clonotype. The chain carries TRBV2 and TRBJ2-7; 11 bases are shared with TRBD2. CDR3 size: 14 residues. The J segment lost 3 bases and the V segment lost 2 bases, leaving 0 bases of the junction unmatched. Germline loops: CDR1 SNHLY, CDR2 FYNNEI. CDR3 bases: TGTGCCAGCAGTGAACTAGCGGGAGGCTACGAGCAGTACTTC. Translating it yields CASSELAGGYEQYF.

This clonotype was found a few times. The chain couples TRBV28 to TRBJ2-7; TRBD1 agrees at 8 bases. Germline V gene sequence: CDR1 MDHEN, CDR2 SYDVKM. J lost 7 bases, V lost 7 bases, and 15 bases had no gene match. The CDR3 sequence is 15 residues long. The CDR3 DNA follows: TGTGCCAGCACCATTGGCAGGGGGCGATCGGGGGAGCAGTACTTC. It specifies CASTIGRGRSGEQYF.

The CDR3, as DNA: TGTGCCAGCAGTGAAAGGGAAACAGGGGGCGCCTACAATGAGCAGTTCTTC. This sequence encodes CASSERETGGAYNEQFF. The chain combines TRBV6-1 with TRBJ2-1; 9 positions agree with TRBD1. Germline assignment: CDR1 MNHNS and CDR2 SASEGT. Trimming cost V 2 bases and J 2 bases; bases outside gene matches: 7. This CDR3 region has 17 residues.

The rearrangement joins TRBV4-1 to TRBJ1-2, with 7 bases fitting TRBD1. V was clipped by 0 bases and J by 4 bases; unmatched bases: 8. Germline V gives CDR1 MGHRA, CDR2 YSYEKL. This CDR3 spans 16 amino acids. This chain's CDR3 is CASSQEGGGPSYGYTF. Written as DNA, the CDR3 is TGCGCCAGCAGCCAAGAGGGAGGGGGCCCATCCTATGGCTACACCTTC.

This chain connects TRBV12-3 or TRBV12-4 to TRBJ2-7; no firm D call. The CDR3 extends over 13 amino acids. The V and J ends lost 0 bases and 7 bases respectively, with 10 bases between them. The CDR3 here is CASSLANSVEQYF. The CDR3 nucleotides are TGTGCCAGCAGTTTAGCTAACTCCGTGGAGCAGTACTTC.

This clonotype was observed at least ten times. The rearrangement links TRBV6-1 to TRBJ2-7; TRBD1 is a possible D gene (6 bases). The CDR3 runs to 13 residues. Germline CDR1 is MNHNS and CDR2 is SASEGT. Trimming took 6 bases from V and 3 from J, leaving 12 bases between them. The CDR3, as DNA: TGTGCCAGCAGAAACAGGGCGGGCTACGAGCAGTACTTC. This encodes CASRNRAGYEQYF.

V usage is TRBV24-1 and J usage is TRBJ1-2; D remains unclear. V was clipped by 5 bases and J by 3 bases, with 6 bases between them. The CDR3 is made up of 12 amino acids. Germline V gives CDR1 KGHDR, CDR2 SFDVKD. Here the CDR3 DNA reads TGTGCCACCAGTGCCGGGGACTATGGCTACACCTTC. This gives the protein CATSAGDYGYTF.

The chain couples TRBV7-8 to TRBJ1-3, with TRBD1 as a possible D gene (6 bases). Per the germline V gene, CDR1 is SGHVS and CDR2 is FQNEAQ. There are 16 residues in the CDR3. V lost 2 bases to trimming and J lost 3 bases, with 14 bases between them. CDR3 bases: TGTGCCAGCAGCTTACAAAGCAGGGGTTTTGGAAACACCATATATTTT. Protein sequence: CASSLQSRGFGNTIYF. Looking up the rest from reference TRBV7-8 and TRBJ1-3 gives the full variable domain: GAGVSQSPRYKVAKRGQDVALRCDPISGHVSLFWYQQALGQGPEFLTYFQNEAQLDKSGLPSDRFFAERPEGSVSTLKIQRTQQEDSAVYLCASSLQSRGFGNTIYFGEGSWLTVV.

This clonotype was found a few times. This sequence joins TRBV19 and TRBJ2-1; TRBD2 agrees at 11 bases. V was clipped by 5 bases and J by 2 bases; unmatched bases: 8. Germline CDR1 is LNHDA and CDR2 is SQIVND (reference sequence). This CDR3 is 17 amino acids long. CDR3 in amino acids: CASSLKLLAGAYNEQFF. The CDR3 DNA sequence: TGTGCCAGTAGTCTGAAACTACTAGCGGGAGCCTACAATGAGCAGTTCTTC.

This clonotype was observed a few times. The V gene is TRBV7-9, the J gene TRBJ1-1, with D possibly matching TRBD1 (5 bases). V shed 3 bases and J shed 6 bases, with 14 bases lying between them. The CDR3 consists of 14 residues. Germline lookup yields CDR1 SEHNR and CDR2 FQNEAQ (reference sequence). DNA for the CDR3: TGTGCCAGCAGCTTTCAGGAACAGGCCGCTGAAGCTTTCTTT. Residues: CASSFQEQAAEAFF.

This clonotype was found a few times. This sequence joins TRBV5-1 and TRBJ1-2; D uncertain. Trimming cost V 0 bases and J 0 bases, with 9 bases left between them. CDR3 length: 15 residues. Per germline, CDR1 SGHRS and CDR2 YFSETQ. The CDR3 coding sequence is TGCGCCAGCAGCTTGGTTCCGGATACTAACTATGGCTACACCTTC. Its protein is CASSLVPDTNYGYTF.

This clonotype was observed many times. This sequence joins TRBV28 and TRBJ2-5; no definite D call. Germline loops: CDR1 MDHEN, CDR2 SYDVKM. This CDR3 has 15 amino acids. V was clipped by 2 bases and J by 0 bases, with 10 bases between them. The CDR3 DNA is TGTGCCAGCAGTTTAAGGTTGGGGTACCAAGAGACCCAGTACTTC. Amino acid sequence: CASSLRLGYQETQYF.